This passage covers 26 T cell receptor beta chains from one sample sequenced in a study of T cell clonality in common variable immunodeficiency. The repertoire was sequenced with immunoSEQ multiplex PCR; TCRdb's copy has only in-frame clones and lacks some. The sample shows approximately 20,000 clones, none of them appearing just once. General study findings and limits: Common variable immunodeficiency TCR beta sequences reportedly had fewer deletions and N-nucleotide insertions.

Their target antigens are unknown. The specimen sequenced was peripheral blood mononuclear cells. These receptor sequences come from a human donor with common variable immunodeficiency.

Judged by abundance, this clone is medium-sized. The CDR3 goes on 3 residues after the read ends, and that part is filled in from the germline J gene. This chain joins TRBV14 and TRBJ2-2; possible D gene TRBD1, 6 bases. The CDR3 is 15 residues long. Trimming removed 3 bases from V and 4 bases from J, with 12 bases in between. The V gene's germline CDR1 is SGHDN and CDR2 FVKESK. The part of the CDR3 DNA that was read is TGTGCCAGCAGCCAGAGGCAGGGGTTCACCGGGGAG. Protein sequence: CASSQRQGFTGE. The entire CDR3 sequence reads CASSQRQGFTGELFF. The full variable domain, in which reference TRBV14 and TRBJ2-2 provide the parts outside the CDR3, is EAGVTQFPSHSVIEKGQTVTLRCDPISGHDNLYWYRRVMGKEIKFLLHFVKESKQDESGMPNNRFLAERTGGTYSTLKVQPAELEDSGVYFCASSQRQGFTGELFFGEGSRLTVL.

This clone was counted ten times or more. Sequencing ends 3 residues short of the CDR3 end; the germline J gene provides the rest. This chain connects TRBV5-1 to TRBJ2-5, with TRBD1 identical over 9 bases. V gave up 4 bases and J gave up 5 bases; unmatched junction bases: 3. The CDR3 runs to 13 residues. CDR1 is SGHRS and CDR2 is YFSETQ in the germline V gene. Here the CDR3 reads CASSRGQGETQYF. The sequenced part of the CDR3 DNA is TGCGCCAGCAGCAGAGGACAGGGGGAGACC.

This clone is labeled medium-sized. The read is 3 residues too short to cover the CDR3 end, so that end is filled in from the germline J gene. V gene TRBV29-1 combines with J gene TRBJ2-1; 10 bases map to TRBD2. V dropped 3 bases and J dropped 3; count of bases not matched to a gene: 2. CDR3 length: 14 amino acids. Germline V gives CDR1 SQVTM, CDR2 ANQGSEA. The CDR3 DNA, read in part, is TGCAGCGTTGATGGGACTAGCGTCTACAATGAG. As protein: CSVDGTSVYNE. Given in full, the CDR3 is CSVDGTSVYNEQFF.

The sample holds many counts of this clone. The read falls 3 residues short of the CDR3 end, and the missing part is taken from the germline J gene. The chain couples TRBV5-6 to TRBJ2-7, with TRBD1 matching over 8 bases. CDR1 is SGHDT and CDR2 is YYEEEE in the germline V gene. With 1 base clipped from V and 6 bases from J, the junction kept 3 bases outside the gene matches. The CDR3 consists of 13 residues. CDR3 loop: CASSLRQGAEQYF. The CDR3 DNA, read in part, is TGTGCCAGCAGCTTGCGGCAGGGGGCCGAG.

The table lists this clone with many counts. The DNA read from the CDR3 is TGTGCCAGCTCACCACCGGGACTAGCGAAGAACACCGGGGAG. Translated, it gives CASSPPGLAKNTGE. The full CDR3 sequence reads CASSPPGLAKNTGELFF. V gene TRBV18 combines with J gene TRBJ2-2, with 10 bases aligning to TRBD2. The missing CDR3 end, 3 residues past where the read stops, is filled in from the germline J gene. The CDR3 contains 17 residues. The V gene end was trimmed by 0 bases and the J gene end by 1 base; junction bases not matched to a gene: 2. Germline V CDR1 and CDR2: KGHSH, LQKENI.

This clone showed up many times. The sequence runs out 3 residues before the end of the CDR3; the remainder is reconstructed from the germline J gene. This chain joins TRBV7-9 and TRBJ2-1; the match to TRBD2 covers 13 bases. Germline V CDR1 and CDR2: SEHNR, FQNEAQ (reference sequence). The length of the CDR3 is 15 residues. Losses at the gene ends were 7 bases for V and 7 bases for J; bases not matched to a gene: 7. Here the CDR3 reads CASTPPGLAGNEQFF. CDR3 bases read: TGTGCCAGCACCCCACCGGGACTAGCGGGGAATGAG.

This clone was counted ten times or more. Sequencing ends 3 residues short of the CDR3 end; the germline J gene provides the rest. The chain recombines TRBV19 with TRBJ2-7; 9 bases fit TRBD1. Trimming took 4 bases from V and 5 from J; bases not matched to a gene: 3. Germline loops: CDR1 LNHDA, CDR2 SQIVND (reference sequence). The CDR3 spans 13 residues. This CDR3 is CASSTDRGDEQYF. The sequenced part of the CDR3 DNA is TGTGCCAGTAGTACCGACAGGGGGGACGAG.

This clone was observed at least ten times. The covered CDR3 bases are TGCAGTGCTAGAGATCAGAGGGGGTCGATAAATCAGCCC. It is translated as CSARDQRGSINQP. The whole CDR3 is CSARDQRGSINQPQHF. The rearrangement joins TRBV20-1 to TRBJ1-5; perhaps TRBD1 as D (6 bases). The read finishes 3 residues shy of the CDR3 end, and the germline J gene is used to complete it. This CDR3 spans 16 amino acids. CDR1 is DFQATT, CDR2 SNEGSKA, per germline (reference sequence). V dropped 0 bases and J dropped 4 bases, with 16 bases sitting between them.

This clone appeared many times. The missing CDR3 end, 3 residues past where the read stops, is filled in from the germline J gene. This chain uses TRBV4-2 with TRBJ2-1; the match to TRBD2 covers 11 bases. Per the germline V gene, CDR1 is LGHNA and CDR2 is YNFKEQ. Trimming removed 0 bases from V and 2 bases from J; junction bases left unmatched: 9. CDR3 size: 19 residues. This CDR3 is CASSQEGLAGGPTYNEQFF. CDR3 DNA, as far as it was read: TGTGCCAGCAGCCAAGAGGGTTTAGCGGGAGGGCCCACCTACAATGAG.

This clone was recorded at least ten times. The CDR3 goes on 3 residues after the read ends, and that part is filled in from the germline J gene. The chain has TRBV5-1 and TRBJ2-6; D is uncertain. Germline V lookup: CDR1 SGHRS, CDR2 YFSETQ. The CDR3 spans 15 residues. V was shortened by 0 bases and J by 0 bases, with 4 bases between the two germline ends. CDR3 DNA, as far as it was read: TGCGCCAGCAGCTTGGACGGCTCTGGGGCCAACGTC. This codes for CASSLDGSGANV. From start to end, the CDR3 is CASSLDGSGANVLTF.

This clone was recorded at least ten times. The sequenced CDR3 bases are TGTGCCAGCAGCACAGGGCGAAATTACGAG. Encoded protein: CASSTGRNYE. Given in full, the CDR3 is CASSTGRNYEQYF. The rearrangement uses TRBV5-5 and TRBJ2-7; perhaps TRBD1 as D (6 bases). The read halts 3 residues ahead of the CDR3 end, with the missing end drawn from the germline J gene. The CDR3 loop spans 13 amino acids. Germline V gene sequence: CDR1 SGHKS, CDR2 YYEKEE (reference sequence). The germline V and J ends were trimmed by 4 bases and 4 bases, with 12 bases remaining between them.

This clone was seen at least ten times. The CDR3: CASIPTGTNKHHEQYF. CDR3 DNA (partial): TGTGCCAGCATACCAACCGGGACTAATAAACACCACGAG. The V gene is TRBV27, the J gene TRBJ2-7, with 7 bases identical to TRBD2. Read sequence stops 3 residues before the CDR3 end, and the germline J gene provides the missing end. The trim removed 7 bases at V and 5 bases at J, leaving 17 bases unmatched. The germline V gene encodes CDR1 MNHEY and CDR2 SMNVEV (reference sequence). The CDR3 totals 16 residues.

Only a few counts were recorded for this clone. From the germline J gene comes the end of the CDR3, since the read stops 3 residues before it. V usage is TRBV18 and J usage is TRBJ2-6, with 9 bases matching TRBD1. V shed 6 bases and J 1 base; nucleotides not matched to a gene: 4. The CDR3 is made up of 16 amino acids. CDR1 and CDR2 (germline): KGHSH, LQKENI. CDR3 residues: CASSGQGSSGANVLTF. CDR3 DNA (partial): TGTGCCAGCTCCGGACAGGGGAGTTCTGGGGCCAACGTC.

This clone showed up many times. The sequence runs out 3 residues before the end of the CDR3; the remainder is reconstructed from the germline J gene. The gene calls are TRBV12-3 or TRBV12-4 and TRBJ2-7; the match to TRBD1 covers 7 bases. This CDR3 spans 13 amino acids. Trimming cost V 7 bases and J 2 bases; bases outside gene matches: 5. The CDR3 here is CASIPGGTYEQYF. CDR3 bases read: TGTGCCAGCATTCCAGGGGGAACCTACGAG.

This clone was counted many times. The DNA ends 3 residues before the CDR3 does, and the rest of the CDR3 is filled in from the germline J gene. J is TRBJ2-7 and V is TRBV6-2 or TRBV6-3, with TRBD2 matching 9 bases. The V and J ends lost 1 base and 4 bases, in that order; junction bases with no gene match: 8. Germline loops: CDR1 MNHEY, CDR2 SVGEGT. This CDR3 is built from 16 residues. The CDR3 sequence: CASSYYPGTSRYEQYF. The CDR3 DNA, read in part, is TGTGCCAGCAGTTACTATCCCGGGACTAGCAGATACGAG.

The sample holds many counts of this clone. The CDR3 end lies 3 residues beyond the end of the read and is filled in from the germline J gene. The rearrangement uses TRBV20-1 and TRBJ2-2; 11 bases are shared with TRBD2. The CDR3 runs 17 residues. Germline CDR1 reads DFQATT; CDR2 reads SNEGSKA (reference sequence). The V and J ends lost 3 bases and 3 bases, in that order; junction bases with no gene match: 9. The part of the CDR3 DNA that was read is TGCAGTGCTAGGGCTCCCACTAGCGGGAGTTACACCGGGGAG. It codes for CSARAPTSGSYTGE. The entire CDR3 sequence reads CSARAPTSGSYTGELFF.

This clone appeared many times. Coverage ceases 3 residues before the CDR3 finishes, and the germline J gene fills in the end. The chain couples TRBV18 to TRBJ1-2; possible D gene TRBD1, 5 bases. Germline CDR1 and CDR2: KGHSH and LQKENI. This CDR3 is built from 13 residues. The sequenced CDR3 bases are TGTGCCAGCTCACCAGGGCCAGGGCCCGGC. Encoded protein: CASSPGPGPG. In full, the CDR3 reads CASSPGPGPGYTF.

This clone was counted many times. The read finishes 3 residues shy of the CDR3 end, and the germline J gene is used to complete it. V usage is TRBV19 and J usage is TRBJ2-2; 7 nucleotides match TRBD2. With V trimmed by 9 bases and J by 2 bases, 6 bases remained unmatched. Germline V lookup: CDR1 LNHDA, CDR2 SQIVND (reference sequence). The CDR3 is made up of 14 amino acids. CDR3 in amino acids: CASRTGGNTGELFF. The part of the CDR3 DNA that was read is TGTGCCAGCCGTACGGGGGGAAACACCGGGGAG.

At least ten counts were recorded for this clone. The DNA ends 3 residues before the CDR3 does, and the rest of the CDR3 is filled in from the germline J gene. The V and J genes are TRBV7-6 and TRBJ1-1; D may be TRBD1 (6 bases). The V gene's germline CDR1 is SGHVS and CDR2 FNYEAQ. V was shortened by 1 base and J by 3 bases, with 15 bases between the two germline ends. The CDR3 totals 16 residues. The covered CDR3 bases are TGTGCCAGCAGCTTAGAAGCTACAGGGCTATACACTGAA. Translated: CASSLEATGLYTE. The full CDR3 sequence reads CASSLEATGLYTEAFF.

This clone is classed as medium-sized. The CDR3 bases that were read are TGTGCCAGCAGCCGCGCCGGGCAAGAGACC. It is translated as CASSRAGQET. The whole CDR3 reads CASSRAGQETQYF. This chain connects TRBV14 to TRBJ2-5; no firm D call. From the germline J gene comes the end of the CDR3, since the read stops 3 residues before it. Germline CDR1 reads SGHDN; CDR2 reads FVKESK. Trimming removed 4 bases from V and 2 bases from J, with 8 bases in between. The CDR3 length is 13 residues.

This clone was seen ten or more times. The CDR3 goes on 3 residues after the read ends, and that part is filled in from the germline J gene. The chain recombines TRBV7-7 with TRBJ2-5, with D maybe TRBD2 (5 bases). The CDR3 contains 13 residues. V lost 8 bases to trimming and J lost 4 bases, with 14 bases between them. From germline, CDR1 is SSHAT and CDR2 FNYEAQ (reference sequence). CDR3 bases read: TGTGCCAGCGGGCCGGGGTCCGGAGAGACC. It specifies CASGPGSGET. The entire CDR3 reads CASGPGSGETQYF.

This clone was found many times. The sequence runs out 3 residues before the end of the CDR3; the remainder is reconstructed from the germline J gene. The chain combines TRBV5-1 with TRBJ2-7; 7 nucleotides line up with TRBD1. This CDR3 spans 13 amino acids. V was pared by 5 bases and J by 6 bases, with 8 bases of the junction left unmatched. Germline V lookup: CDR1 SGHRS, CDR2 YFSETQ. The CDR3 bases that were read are TGCGCCAGCAGGACAGGGTTCCAAGGCGAG. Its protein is CASRTGFQGE. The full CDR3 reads CASRTGFQGEQYF. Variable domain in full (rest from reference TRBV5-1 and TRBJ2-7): KAGVTQTPRYLIKTRGQQVTLSCSPISGHRSVSWYQQTPGQGLQFLFEYFSETQRNKGNFPGRFSGRQFSNSRSEMNVSTLELGDSALYLCASRTGFQGEQYFGPGTRLTVT.

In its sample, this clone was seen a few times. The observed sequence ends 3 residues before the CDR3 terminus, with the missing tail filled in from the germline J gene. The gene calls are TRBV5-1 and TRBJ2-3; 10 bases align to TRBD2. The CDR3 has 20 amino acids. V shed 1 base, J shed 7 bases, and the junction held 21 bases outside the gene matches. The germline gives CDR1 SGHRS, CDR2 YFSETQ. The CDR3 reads CASSLPIAGGSLTRSYTQYF. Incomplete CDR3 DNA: TGCGCCAGCAGCTTGCCGATAGCGGGGGGCTCCCTCACACGGAGTTATACG. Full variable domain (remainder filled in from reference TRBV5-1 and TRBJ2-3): KAGVTQTPRYLIKTRGQQVTLSCSPISGHRSVSWYQQTPGQGLQFLFEYFSETQRNKGNFPGRFSGRQFSNSRSEMNVSTLELGDSALYLCASSLPIAGGSLTRSYTQYFGPGTRLTVL.

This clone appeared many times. The CDR3: CASSPREGVAYEQYF. The CDR3 DNA, read in part, is TGTGCCAGCTCACCACGGGAAGGGGTCGCCTACGAG. The rearrangement links TRBV18 to TRBJ2-7, with D maybe TRBD1 (5 bases). The read terminates 3 residues before the CDR3 end, so the remaining end is supplied by the germline J gene. The CDR3 loop spans 15 amino acids. The V gene's germline CDR1 is KGHSH and CDR2 LQKENI. V shed 1 base and J shed 2 bases, with 12 bases lying between them.

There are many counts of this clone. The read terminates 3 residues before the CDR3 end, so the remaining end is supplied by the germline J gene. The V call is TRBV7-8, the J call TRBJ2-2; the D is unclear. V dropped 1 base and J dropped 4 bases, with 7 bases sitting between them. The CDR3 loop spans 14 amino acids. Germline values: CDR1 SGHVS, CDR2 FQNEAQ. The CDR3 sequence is CASSLEQFTGELFF. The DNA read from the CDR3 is TGTGCCAGCAGCTTAGAACAGTTCACCGGGGAG.

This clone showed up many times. The CDR3: CSANVGQNTGELFF. The CDR3 DNA, read in part, is TGCAGTGCTAATGTGGGGCAGAACACCGGGGAG. The chain links TRBV20-1 to TRBJ2-2, with a weak D call TRBD1 (5 bases). From the germline J gene comes the end of the CDR3, since the read stops 3 residues before it. The CDR3 covers 14 residues. The germline V gene has CDR1 DFQATT and CDR2 SNEGSKA (reference sequence). Trimming took off 4 bases at V and 1 base at J, with 10 bases between the two ends.